The 22 T cell receptor beta chains below come from one sample, sequenced in a study of T cells in narcolepsy. TCRdb's table, derived via immunoSEQ multiplex PCR, lists solely in-frame clones and lacks some. The table records fewer than 35,000 clones, under 85% of them present only once. Sequencing input: memory (CD45RA-) CD4+ T cells from blood. All receptors derive from a human donor in good health.

J is TRBJ2-2 and V is TRBV11-2; a weak D match, TRBD1 (6 bases). Germline CDR1 and CDR2: SGHAT and FQNNGV. Trimming removed 0 bases at V and 0 bases at J, with 11 bases between. The CDR3 runs 17 residues. CDR3 in DNA: TGTGCCAGCAGCTTAGATCCTGGGACAACGAACACCGGGGAGCTGTTTTTT. Amino acids: CASSLDPGTTNTGELFF.

This CDR3 reads CASRFRGEAYGYTF. The CDR3 DNA reads TGTGCAAGTCGCTTTCGAGGGGAGGCCTATGGCTACACCTTC. The chain couples TRBV12-2 to TRBJ1-2. TRBV12-2 is annotated as a pseudogene. CDR3 length: 14 amino acids.

CDR3 nucleotides: TGTGCCAGCAGCTCCGGGCGACTGATCAACCCTGGCTACACCTTC. It yields the protein CASSSGRLINPGYTF. The chain carries TRBV5-6 and TRBJ1-2; no clear D. In germline, CDR1 is SGHDT, CDR2 YYEEEE. V shed 3 bases and J shed 7 bases, with 19 bases lying between them. This CDR3 contains 15 residues.

The chain links TRBV28 to TRBJ2-1; D gene unclear. This CDR3 spans 13 amino acids. Germline assignment: CDR1 MDHEN and CDR2 SYDVKM. Trimming removed 1 base from V and 9 bases from J, with 10 bases in between. This CDR3 is CASSLSRLGEQFF. Here the CDR3 DNA reads TGTGCCAGCAGTTTATCCCGTCTAGGTGAGCAGTTCTTC.

The chain recombines TRBV2 with TRBJ1-5; D remains unclear. The length of the CDR3 is 13 residues. V dropped 6 bases and J dropped 4 bases, with 10 bases sitting between them. Germline CDR1 and CDR2: SNHLY and FYNNEI. The CDR3 here is CASRESVNQPQHF. The CDR3 DNA sequence: TGTGCCAGCAGGGAGAGCGTAAATCAGCCCCAGCATTTT. The full variable domain, with the rest looked up from reference TRBV2 and TRBJ1-5, is EPEVTQTPSHQVTQMGQEVILRCVPISNHLYFYWYRQILGQKVEFLVSFYNNEISEKSEIFDDQFSVERPDGSNFTLKIRSTKLEDSAMYFCASRESVNQPQHFGDGTRLSIL.

The sample holds a few counts of this clone. The gene calls are TRBV28 and TRBJ1-2; D perhaps matches TRBD1 (6 bases). Germline V gives CDR1 MDHEN, CDR2 SYDVKM. V shed 3 bases and J shed 3 bases, with 11 bases lying between them. CDR3 length equals 14 residues. The CDR3 DNA reads as TGTGCCAGCAGTTTTGGCAGGGGTGACTATGGCTACACCTTC. This gives the protein CASSFGRGDYGYTF.

The chain uses TRBV7-8 and TRBJ1-5; D ambiguous. Trimming cost V 4 bases and J 0 bases, with 4 bases left between them. The CDR3 runs to 13 residues. CDR1 SGHVS and CDR2 FQNEAQ come from the germline V gene. In nucleotides, the CDR3 is TGTGCCAGCAGCTGGGATAGCAATCAGCCCCAGCATTTT. Residues: CASSWDSNQPQHF.

The chain is built from TRBV2 and TRBJ1-6, with D possibly being TRBD1 (5 bases). Between the trimmed V and J ends, which lost 4 bases and 4 bases, there was a span of 11 bases. CDR1 and CDR2 from the germline V gene are SNHLY and FYNNEI. The CDR3 covers 15 residues. CDR3 region: CASSVGVMYNSPLHF. Written as DNA, the CDR3 is TGTGCCAGCAGTGTAGGGGTGATGTATAATTCACCCCTCCACTTT.

This chain connects TRBV30 to TRBJ2-5, with TRBD1 matching over 9 bases. The CDR3 totals 14 residues. CDR1 is GTSNPN, CDR2 SVGIG, per germline (reference sequence). V lost 3 bases, J lost 2 bases, and 4 bases stayed unmatched. The CDR3 bases are TGTGCCTGGAGAAGACAGGGGGATCAAGAGACCCAGTACTTC. The encoded protein is CAWRRQGDQETQYF.

This clone appeared a few times. The chain joins TRBV27 to TRBJ1-1; D might be TRBD1 (6 bases). In germline, CDR1 is MNHEY, CDR2 SMNVEV (reference sequence). This CDR3 has 13 residues. With 6 bases removed from V and 5 bases from J, the gap between germline ends came to 13 bases. CDR3 amino acids: CASSSEGGTEAFF. The CDR3 coding sequence is TGTGCCAGCAGCTCAGAAGGGGGGACTGAAGCTTTCTTT.

The chain carries TRBV9 and TRBJ1-2; tentatively, D is TRBD1 (5 bases). Trimming stripped 8 bases from V and 4 bases from J, with 12 bases between. This CDR3 is 12 amino acids long. CDR1 and CDR2 from the germline V gene are SGDLS and YYNGEE. CDR3: CASWGRSYGYTF. In DNA form, the CDR3 reads TGTGCCAGTTGGGGCAGGAGCTATGGCTACACCTTC. Full variable domain (outside the CDR3, taken from reference TRBV9 and TRBJ1-2): DSGVTQTPKHLITATGQRVTLRCSPRSGDLSVYWYQQSLDQGLQFLIQYYNGEERAKGNILERFSAQQFPDLHSELNLSSLELGDSALYFCASWGRSYGYTFGSGTRLTVV.

The chain carries TRBV6-5 and TRBJ1-3; 7 nucleotides match TRBD1. The CDR3 runs to 16 residues. J gave up 0 bases and V 4 bases, and 6 bases lay outside the gene matches. Per germline, CDR1 MNHEY and CDR2 SVGAGI. The CDR3 protein is CASSLGQPFSGNTIYF. CDR3 nucleotides: TGTGCCAGCAGTTTGGGACAGCCCTTCTCTGGAAACACCATATATTTT.

The chain is built from TRBV28 and TRBJ1-5, with no clear D. The V and J ends lost 6 bases and 4 bases respectively, with 13 bases between them. Germline CDR1 is MDHEN and CDR2 is SYDVKM. The CDR3 consists of 14 residues. CDR3 coding DNA: TGTGCCAGCAGCGGGAACAGAAGAAATCAGCCCCAGCATTTT. It is translated as CASSGNRRNQPQHF.

The rearrangement uses TRBV19 and TRBJ2-5, with D perhaps matching TRBD1 or TRBD2 (5 bases each). Germline CDR1 reads LNHDA; CDR2 reads SQIVND (reference sequence). V was trimmed by 5 bases and J by 4 bases, leaving 11 bases between them. This CDR3 region has 13 residues. This chain's CDR3 is CASSVGRGETQYF. The CDR3 DNA follows: TGTGCCAGTAGTGTGGGACGGGGAGAGACCCAGTACTTC.

The gene calls are TRBV5-1 and TRBJ2-1; 10 bases align to TRBD2. CDR1 SGHRS and CDR2 YFSETQ come from the germline V gene. The CDR3 sequence is 16 residues long. J lost 6 bases, V lost 4 bases, and 10 bases had no gene match. CDR3 bases: TGCGCCAGCAGCCCGGCCGCTAGCGGGGGAGGCAATGAGCAGTTCTTC. This sequence encodes CASSPAASGGGNEQFF.

This clone was seen a few times. The chain joins TRBV6-4 to TRBJ2-2; D is possibly TRBD1 (6 bases). Trimming removed 4 bases at V and 2 bases at J, with 14 bases between. Germline V gene lookup returns CDR1 MRHNA and CDR2 SNTAGT. The CDR3 covers 16 residues. This CDR3 is CASSAKQGPNTGELFF. For the CDR3, the DNA is TGTGCCAGCAGTGCTAAACAGGGACCTAACACCGGGGAGCTGTTTTTT.

The V gene is TRBV6-1, the J gene TRBJ2-3; TRBD2 agrees at 7 bases. The CDR3 has 14 amino acids. Looked up from germline, CDR1 is MNHNS and CDR2 is SASEGT. J was trimmed by 1 base and V by 5 bases; bases with no gene match: 3. CDR3 nucleotide sequence: TGTGCCAGCAGTCCCCGGGAGGGCACAGATACGCAGTATTTT. Translated, it gives CASSPREGTDTQYF.

V is TRBV11-2 and J is TRBJ2-1; 11 nucleotides match TRBD2. The CDR3 is made up of 18 amino acids. The V segment lost 0 bases and the J segment 5 bases; nucleotides outside the gene matches: 9. Per germline, CDR1 SGHAT and CDR2 FQNNGV. CDR3 coding DNA: TGTGCCAGCAGCTTAGATTTAACTAGCGGGAGAAAAGACAATGAGCAGTTCTTC. Translation gives CASSLDLTSGRKDNEQFF.

V and J are TRBV7-2 and TRBJ2-5; 7 positions agree with TRBD1. V shed 7 bases and J 5 bases; nucleotides not matched to a gene: 13. Germline CDR1 SGHTA, CDR2 FQGNSA. The CDR3 is made up of 15 amino acids. CDR3 sequence (DNA): TGTGCCAGCACCTCGGCCCGAGGGGGCTCTGAGACCCAGTACTTC. Translated: CASTSARGGSETQYF.

CDR3 protein: CATQTGSSPLHF. As DNA, the CDR3 is TGTGCCACCCAGACAGGGAGTTCACCCCTCCACTTT. This rearrangement joins TRBV28 to TRBJ1-6; 7 bases align to TRBD1. V dropped 10 bases and J dropped 9; count of bases not matched to a gene: 6. Germline values: CDR1 MDHEN, CDR2 SYDVKM. The CDR3 spans 12 residues. Combining the CDR3 with reference TRBV28 and TRBJ1-6 gives the whole variable domain DVKVTQSSRYLVKRTGEKVFLECVQDMDHENMFWYRQDPGLGLRLIYFSYDVKMKEKGDIPEGYSVSREKKERFSLILESASTNQTSMYLCATQTGSSPLHFGNGTRLTVT.

The chain links TRBV30 to TRBJ1-2, with D tentatively TRBD1 (5 bases). Germline V CDR1 and CDR2: GTSNPN, SVGIG (reference sequence). Trimming pared 7 bases from V and 9 bases from J, leaving 21 bases between. This CDR3 has 13 amino acids. This chain's CDR3 is CAFLKGTTGSYTF. DNA of the CDR3: TGTGCCTTTCTCAAAGGGACTACCGGGAGCTACACCTTC.

V and J are TRBV28 and TRBJ1-2, with D perhaps matching TRBD1 (5 bases). The CDR3 loop spans 13 amino acids. Trimming removed 8 bases from V and 2 bases from J, with 12 bases in between. Germline CDR1 MDHEN, CDR2 SYDVKM. The DNA of the CDR3 is TGTGCCAGCCGGGGCACCGCCAACTATGGCTACACCTTC. Its protein product is CASRGTANYGYTF.